The 20 T cell receptor beta chains presented below share a single source sample, sequenced in a study of blood T cell repertoires in COVID-19 (dated by TCRdb to 2018 to 2021). Libraries were made using the immunoSEQ multiplex PCR assay. In TCRdb, the immuneACCESS table is reduced to in-frame sequences with V and J assigned. These tables do not hold every clone; where another copy was compared, an unresolved V gene accounts for under half, and the others remain unexplained. This sample comprises some 96,000 clones, roughly 87% of them detected only once. The top ten clonotypes cover approximately 7% of the sample. The source material was peripheral blood. Every receptor here comes from a man aged 25 to 40 in a cohort sampled during active COVID-19.

This sequence joins TRBV5-4 and TRBJ2-7; 9 positions agree with TRBD1. Germline loops: CDR1 SGHNT, CDR2 YYREEE (reference sequence). V lost 4 bases and J lost 6; bases outside the gene matches: 11. The CDR3 runs to 15 residues. In DNA, the CDR3 is TGTGCCAGCAGCCGGGGAGGGACAGGGTCTCCCGAGCAGTACTTC. Protein sequence: CASSRGGTGSPEQYF. Looking up the rest from reference TRBV5-4 and TRBJ2-7 gives the full variable domain: ETGVTQSPTHLIKTRGQQVTLRCSSQSGHNTVSWYQQALGQGPQFIFQYYREEENGRGNFPPRFSGLQFPNYSSELNVNALELDDSALYLCASSRGGTGSPEQYFGPGTRLTVT.

The rearrangement links TRBV7-2 to TRBJ2-2; tentative D call: TRBD2 (5 bases). Germline loops: CDR1 SGHTA, CDR2 FQGNSA. Between the trimmed V and J ends, which lost 0 bases and 4 bases, there was a span of 9 bases. This CDR3 is 15 amino acids long. The CDR3 region has the DNA TGTGCCAGCAGCTTAGCTGGACTTCTCACCGGGGAGCTGTTTTTT. Translating it yields CASSLAGLLTGELFF.

A remark on this clone: The sample holds other DNA sequences that translate to the same CDR3. The chain employs TRBV10-3 and TRBJ2-1; a weak D match, TRBD1 (6 bases). Between the trimmed V and J ends, which lost 2 bases and 1 base, there was a span of 9 bases. CDR1 and CDR2 from the germline V gene are ENHRY and SYGVKD. The CDR3 loop spans 15 amino acids. For the CDR3, the DNA is TGTGCCATCAGTGAGGACAGGTCGTCCTACAATGAGCAGTTCTTC. Translated: CAISEDRSSYNEQFF.

V gene TRBV6-6 combines with J gene TRBJ1-4; D might be TRBD1 (5 bases). The CDR3 covers 15 residues. V shed 5 bases and J shed 0 bases, with 10 bases lying between them. Germline CDR1 is MNHNY and CDR2 is SVGAGI (reference sequence). CDR3 sequence reads: CASSPMGPTNEKLFF. Written as DNA, the CDR3 is TGTGCCAGCAGTCCAATGGGGCCAACTAATGAAAAACTGTTTTTT.

The chain is built from TRBV30 and TRBJ1-5; maybe TRBD1 (5 bases). This CDR3 spans 18 amino acids. CDR1 is GTSNPN, CDR2 SVGIG, per germline (reference sequence). Trimming left V 2 bases short and J 0 bases short, with 20 bases between. This chain's CDR3 is CAWSRPGRGPNSNQPQHF. CDR3 DNA sequence: TGTGCCTGGAGTCGCCCCGGGAGGGGCCCCAATAGCAATCAGCCCCAGCATTTT.

The chain recombines TRBV19 with TRBJ2-7; D gene uncertain. The CDR3 loop spans 16 amino acids. Deletions cut 0 bases from V and 0 bases from J, with 12 bases between. The germline V gene encodes CDR1 LNHDA and CDR2 SQIVND (reference sequence). CDR3 sequence (DNA): TGTGCCAGTAGTATAGATCCGGTCACGAGCTCCTACGAGCAGTACTTC. Translating it yields CASSIDPVTSSYEQYF.

CDR3 in amino acids: CASSAGQGNEQFF. The CDR3 region has the DNA TGTGCCAGCAGCGCGGGACAGGGCAATGAGCAGTTCTTC. J is TRBJ2-1 and V is TRBV3-1 (or the pseudogene TRBV3-2); 9 bases line up with TRBD1. This CDR3 spans 13 amino acids. CDR1 is LGHDT and CDR2 is YNNKEL in the germline V gene (reference sequence). J lost 6 bases, V lost 5 bases, and 2 bases had no gene match.

The J gene is TRBJ2-2, the V gene TRBV11-2; 14 positions match TRBD2. Trimming cost V 3 bases and J 3 bases; bases outside gene matches: 9. In germline, CDR1 is SGHAT, CDR2 FQNNGV. This CDR3 comprises 19 residues. CDR3 region: CASSFGLAGGAQDTGELFF. The DNA of the CDR3 is TGTGCCAGCAGCTTTGGACTAGCGGGGGGAGCTCAGGACACCGGGGAGCTGTTTTTT.

The chain combines TRBV6-1 with TRBJ1-4, with 8 bases identical to TRBD1. The CDR3 runs 15 residues. The germline V gene encodes CDR1 MNHNS and CDR2 SASEGT. The J segment lost 17 bases and the V segment lost 3 bases, leaving 17 bases of the junction unmatched. In DNA, the CDR3 is TGTGCCAGCAGTGAGTTTGGACAGGGAGAGGGCCAAATCTTTTTT. It specifies CASSEFGQGEGQIFF.

J is TRBJ1-1 and V is TRBV18; 8 positions agree with TRBD1. V lost 2 bases and J lost 8; bases outside the gene matches: 4. The CDR3 has 13 residues. CDR1 KGHSH and CDR2 LQKENI come from the germline V gene. CDR3 protein: CASSPSGGSEAFF. The CDR3 DNA is TGTGCCAGCTCACCATCAGGGGGCTCGGAAGCTTTCTTT.

This chain joins TRBV19 and TRBJ2-7; TRBD1 agrees at 8 bases. The CDR3 consists of 15 residues. Trimming at V came to 7 bases and at J to 2 bases, leaving 10 bases not matched to a gene. In germline, CDR1 is LNHDA, CDR2 SQIVND (reference sequence). The CDR3 DNA reads TGTGCCAGTACCGCGGACAGGGACGAGACCTACGAGCAGTACTTC. Its translation is CASTADRDETYEQYF.

J is TRBJ2-6 and V is TRBV30, with 10 positions matching TRBD1. With V trimmed by 4 bases and J by 2 bases, 14 bases remained unmatched. The CDR3 has 19 residues. Germline CDR1 GTSNPN, CDR2 SVGIG (reference sequence). CDR3 amino acids: CAWNVESGQGGTGANVLTF. CDR3 nucleotides: TGTGCCTGGAATGTAGAGTCCGGACAGGGGGGCACTGGGGCCAACGTCCTGACTTTC.

CDR3 nucleotide sequence: TGTGCCAGCAGCGTAGCGGGGGGGCACGATACGCAGTATTTT. It yields the protein CASSVAGGHDTQYF. This chain connects TRBV9 to TRBJ2-3, with TRBD2 matching over 8 bases. From germline, CDR1 is SGDLS and CDR2 YYNGEE. Unmatched junction bases numbered 3, after V lost 0 bases and J lost 6 bases. CDR3 size: 14 residues.

This chain uses TRBV5-4 with TRBJ1-1; the D is unclear. The length of the CDR3 is 14 residues. Germline loops: CDR1 SGHNT, CDR2 YYREEE (reference sequence). The V gene lost 4 bases and the J gene lost 1 base, with 11 bases spanning the gap. Here the CDR3 reads CASSPGQQNTEAFF. The CDR3 coding sequence is TGTGCCAGCAGCCCTGGGCAGCAGAACACTGAAGCTTTCTTT.

The chain recombines TRBV5-6 with TRBJ1-3; D ambiguous. This CDR3 comprises 14 residues. V lost 4 bases, J lost 2 bases, and 10 bases lay in between. The germline V gene has CDR1 SGHDT and CDR2 YYEEEE. CDR3 sequence (DNA): TGTGCCAGCAGCGCTCCCACAGCTGGAAACACCATATATTTT. It encodes CASSAPTAGNTIYF.

V and J are TRBV7-2 and TRBJ1-2, with 8 bases matching TRBD1. This CDR3 contains 14 residues. Losses at the gene ends were 3 bases for V and 4 bases for J; bases not matched to a gene: 4. Per the germline V gene, CDR1 is SGHTA and CDR2 is FQGNSA. CDR3 amino acids: CASSFPTGAYGYTF. CDR3 DNA sequence: TGTGCCAGCAGCTTTCCGACAGGGGCCTATGGCTACACCTTC.

This clone has a count of ten or more. The genes are TRBV29-1 and TRBJ1-1; no clear D gene. The CDR3 sequence is 15 residues long. Germline V gene lookup returns CDR1 SQVTM and CDR2 ANQGSEA. The germline V and J ends were trimmed by 7 bases and 5 bases, with 23 bases remaining between them. CDR3: CSGIGRGGRNTEAFF. The CDR3 region has the DNA TGCAGCGGGATCGGTCGGGGAGGAAGAAATACTGAAGCTTTCTTT.

The chain joins TRBV5-1 to TRBJ1-2, with D maybe TRBD1 (5 bases). Germline loops: CDR1 SGHRS, CDR2 YFSETQ. This CDR3 region has 14 residues. With 0 bases removed from V and 4 bases from J, the gap between germline ends came to 10 bases. The CDR3 DNA follows: TGCGCCAGCAGCTTGGAAAAGGGGCGCTATGGCTACACCTTC. As protein: CASSLEKGRYGYTF.

The V call is TRBV18, the J call TRBJ2-5; unclear D gene. CDR1 and CDR2 from the germline V gene are KGHSH and LQKENI. The V end lost 2 bases, the J end lost 4 bases, and 8 bases lay between the germline ends. CDR3 length: 13 residues. Here the CDR3 DNA reads TGTGCCAGCTCACCAAAGTCTACAGAGACCCAGTACTTC. This codes for CASSPKSTETQYF.

The chain links TRBV5-1 to TRBJ2-5; 11 bases map to TRBD2. This CDR3 comprises 15 residues. V lost 3 bases, J lost 2 bases, and 3 bases stayed unmatched. The germline gives CDR1 SGHRS, CDR2 YFSETQ. The CDR3 bases are TGCGCCAGCAGCTGGGGACTAGCGGCTCAAGAGACCCAGTACTTC. Translated: CASSWGLAAQETQYF.